A selection of T cell receptor beta chains follows, all from one sample in a study of shared clonotypes between healthy human individuals. Data came from immunoSEQ multiplex PCR; TCRdb stores just in-frame clones and leaves some out. The data hold roughly 2,300,000 clones, with about 90% observed a single time. The material sequenced was naive CD4+ T cells from PBMCs. The receptors were gathered from a man between 18 and 29 years old in good health. Some clones in this sample may be carry-over from other donors' samples. Both conserved end residues are part of each CDR3. Fields, in order: J gene, clone size, V gene, D gene, CDR3 protein, CDR3 DNA. A D gene is named only where the DNA matches it firmly. Size tells how often a clone was seen (once, few, many) or the class of an expanded clone, and some rows leave it out.

j_gene: TRBJ1-1
abundance: -
v_gene: TRBV7-2
d_gene: -
CDR3aa: CASSLVSLTTEAFF
CDR3nt: TGTGCCAGCAGCTTAGTGAGTCTTACCACTGAAGCTTTCTTT

j_gene: TRBJ2-1
abundance: -
v_gene: TRBV9
d_gene: TRBD1
CDR3aa: CASSLRDRVILGFSYNEQFF
CDR3nt: TGTGCCAGCAGCTTAAGAGACAGGGTCATTCTCGGGTTCTCCTACAATGAGCAGTTCTTC

j_gene: TRBJ2-1
abundance: -
v_gene: TRBV27
d_gene: -
CDR3aa: CASSLGWAIGQFF
CDR3nt: TGTGCCAGCAGTTTAGGCTGGGCAATTGGGCAGTTCTTC

j_gene: TRBJ2-7
abundance: -
v_gene: TRBV7-9
d_gene: -
CDR3aa: CASSLGQGAYEQYF
CDR3nt: TGTGCCAGCAGCTTAGGCCAGGGAGCATACGAGCAGTACTTC

j_gene: TRBJ2-1
abundance: -
v_gene: TRBV19
d_gene: TRBD1
CDR3aa: CASSADRATSSYNEQFF
CDR3nt: TGTGCCAGTAGTGCCGACAGGGCCACAAGCTCCTACAATGAGCAGTTCTTC

j_gene: TRBJ2-7
abundance: -
v_gene: TRBV10-3
d_gene: TRBD1
CDR3aa: CAISSPGQGAYEQYF
CDR3nt: TGTGCCATCAGCTCCCCGGGACAGGGGGCCTACGAGCAGTACTTC

j_gene: TRBJ2-4
abundance: -
v_gene: TRBV7-2
d_gene: TRBD2
CDR3aa: CASSLEPSGRAPSYF
CDR3nt: TGTGCCAGCAGCTTAGAACCTAGCGGGAGGGCCCCATCGTACTTC

j_gene: TRBJ2-1
abundance: -
v_gene: TRBV11-2
d_gene: -
CDR3aa: CASSPSGQAYNEQFF
CDR3nt: TGTGCCAGCAGCCCCTCGGGGCAGGCTTACAATGAGCAGTTCTTC

j_gene: TRBJ2-3
abundance: -
v_gene: TRBV5-1
d_gene: TRBD2
CDR3aa: CASSLSRGDTDTQYF
CDR3nt: TGCGCCAGCAGCTTGAGCCGGGGGGACACAGATACGCAGTATTTT

j_gene: TRBJ1-2
abundance: few
v_gene: TRBV7-8
d_gene: -
CDR3aa: CASSLVPNYGYTF
CDR3nt: TGTGCCAGCAGCTTAGTGCCCAACTATGGCTACACCTTC

j_gene: TRBJ1-5
abundance: -
v_gene: TRBV28
d_gene: -
CDR3aa: CASSYMRDSNQPQHF
CDR3nt: TGTGCCAGCAGTTATATGAGGGATAGCAATCAGCCCCAGCATTTT

j_gene: TRBJ2-1
abundance: -
v_gene: TRBV27
d_gene: TRBD2
CDR3aa: CASKKDRTGTSGRSNEQFF
CDR3nt: TGTGCCAGCAAGAAGGACAGGACCGGGACTAGCGGGAGGTCCAATGAGCAGTTCTTC

j_gene: TRBJ2-7
abundance: few
v_gene: TRBV7-9
d_gene: -
CDR3aa: CASSLETYEQYF
CDR3nt: TGTGCCAGCAGCTTAGAGACCTACGAGCAGTACTTC

j_gene: TRBJ2-2
abundance: -
v_gene: TRBV5-1
d_gene: -
CDR3aa: CASSIQGPGELFF
CDR3nt: TGCGCCAGCAGCATCCAGGGCCCCGGGGAGCTGTTTTTT

j_gene: TRBJ1-1
abundance: -
v_gene: TRBV29-1
d_gene: -
CDR3aa: CSVLRANTEAFF
CDR3nt: TGCAGCGTTTTGCGGGCGAACACTGAAGCTTTCTTT

j_gene: TRBJ1-2
abundance: -
v_gene: TRBV7-2
d_gene: -
CDR3aa: CASSLISGGGNYGYTF
CDR3nt: TGTGCCAGCAGCTTAATCAGTGGAGGGGGGAACTATGGCTACACCTTC

j_gene: TRBJ1-4
abundance: -
v_gene: TRBV5-1
d_gene: -
CDR3aa: CASSLERLRNEKLFF
CDR3nt: TGCGCCAGCAGCTTGGAGAGGTTACGGAATGAAAAACTGTTTTTT

j_gene: TRBJ1-2
abundance: -
v_gene: TRBV15
d_gene: -
CDR3aa: CATSRDRTDGYTF
CDR3nt: TGTGCCACCAGCAGAGATAGGACGGATGGCTACACCTTC

j_gene: TRBJ2-5
abundance: -
v_gene: TRBV7-2
d_gene: TRBD2
CDR3aa: CASSLDSGRGETQYF
CDR3nt: TGTGCCAGCAGCTTAGATAGCGGGAGAGGTGAGACCCAGTACTTC

j_gene: TRBJ2-5
abundance: -
v_gene: TRBV2
d_gene: TRBD2
CDR3aa: CASRWTSWETQYF
CDR3nt: TGTGCCAGCAGATGGACTAGTTGGGAGACCCAGTACTTC

j_gene: TRBJ2-7
abundance: -
v_gene: TRBV7-2
d_gene: -
CDR3aa: CASSLGQGIYEQYF
CDR3nt: TGTGCCAGCAGCTTAGGGCAGGGTATTTACGAGCAGTACTTC

j_gene: TRBJ2-5
abundance: -
v_gene: TRBV11-2
d_gene: TRBD2
CDR3aa: CASSFLAGIGETQYF
CDR3nt: TGTGCCAGCAGCTTCCTAGCGGGAATTGGGGAGACCCAGTACTTC

j_gene: TRBJ2-7
abundance: -
v_gene: TRBV14
d_gene: -
CDR3aa: CASSQNRIPYEQYF
CDR3nt: TGTGCCAGCAGCCAAAACCGAATTCCCTACGAGCAGTACTTC

j_gene: TRBJ2-1
abundance: -
v_gene: TRBV19
d_gene: -
CDR3aa: CASLGTSWRGEQFF
CDR3nt: TGTGCCAGTCTCGGTACTAGCTGGAGGGGTGAGCAGTTCTTC

j_gene: TRBJ1-1
abundance: -
v_gene: TRBV7-8
d_gene: -
CDR3aa: CASSRWGTQEPKAFF
CDR3nt: TGTGCCAGCAGCCGCTGGGGGACACAAGAGCCGAAAGCTTTCTTT

j_gene: TRBJ2-7
abundance: -
v_gene: TRBV5-1
d_gene: TRBD2
CDR3aa: CASSPGLAGGDEQYF
CDR3nt: TGCGCCAGCAGCCCCGGACTAGCCGGTGGTGACGAGCAGTACTTC

j_gene: TRBJ2-6
abundance: -
v_gene: TRBV15
d_gene: -
CDR3aa: CATSKISGYRAGANVLTF
CDR3nt: TGTGCCACCTCGAAGATATCGGGGTATCGGGCTGGGGCCAACGTCCTGACTTTC

j_gene: TRBJ2-7
abundance: -
v_gene: TRBV5-1
d_gene: -
CDR3aa: CASSSQDPYEQYF
CDR3nt: TGCGCCAGCAGCTCCCAAGACCCCTACGAGCAGTACTTC

j_gene: TRBJ2-5
abundance: once
v_gene: TRBV25-1
d_gene: -
CDR3aa: CASSEGGRGRETQYF
CDR3nt: TGTGCCAGCAGTGAGGGGGGACGGGGCCGGGAGACCCAGTACTTC

j_gene: TRBJ2-1
abundance: -
v_gene: TRBV11-2
d_gene: TRBD2
CDR3aa: CASSSWTSGSNEQFF
CDR3nt: TGTGCCAGCAGCTCATGGACTAGCGGCTCAAATGAGCAGTTCTTC

j_gene: TRBJ2-3
abundance: -
v_gene: TRBV18
d_gene: TRBD2
CDR3aa: CASSLFMTSGGTDTQYF
CDR3nt: TGTGCCAGCTCACTATTTATGACTAGCGGGGGCACAGATACGCAGTATTTT

j_gene: TRBJ2-3
abundance: -
v_gene: TRBV9
d_gene: -
CDR3aa: CASSKMTAADTQYF
CDR3nt: TGTGCCAGCAGCAAGATGACGGCTGCGGATACGCAGTATTTT

j_gene: TRBJ1-1
abundance: once
v_gene: TRBV27
d_gene: -
CDR3aa: CASSTMPGAGTEAFF
CDR3nt: TGTGCCAGCAGTACCATGCCAGGGGCGGGAACTGAAGCTTTCTTT

j_gene: TRBJ2-5
abundance: once
v_gene: TRBV5-4
d_gene: -
CDR3aa: CASSFGGGETQYF
CDR3nt: TGTGCCAGCAGCTTCGGGGGAGGAGAGACCCAGTACTTC

j_gene: TRBJ2-1
abundance: once
v_gene: TRBV18
d_gene: -
CDR3aa: CASSPPGQRADNEQFF
CDR3nt: TGTGCCAGCTCACCACCGGGTCAGCGGGCGGACAATGAGCAGTTCTTC

j_gene: TRBJ1-1
abundance: -
v_gene: TRBV7-3
d_gene: TRBD1
CDR3aa: CASSVQQGDTEAFF
CDR3nt: TGTGCCAGCAGCGTGCAACAGGGGGACACTGAAGCTTTCTTT

j_gene: TRBJ2-7
abundance: -
v_gene: TRBV5-5
d_gene: -
CDR3aa: CASSLEGSYEQYF
CDR3nt: TGTGCCAGCAGCTTGGAGGGGAGCTACGAGCAGTACTTC

j_gene: TRBJ2-7
abundance: -
v_gene: TRBV9
d_gene: -
CDR3aa: CASSRGEKGLYEQYF
CDR3nt: TGTGCCAGCAGTCGAGGGGAGAAGGGGCTTTACGAGCAGTACTTC

j_gene: TRBJ1-2
abundance: -
v_gene: TRBV28
d_gene: -
CDR3aa: CASSSSDYGYTF
CDR3nt: TGTGCCAGCAGTTCCAGCGACTATGGCTACACCTTC

j_gene: TRBJ1-5
abundance: -
v_gene: TRBV7-9
d_gene: -
CDR3aa: CASSLAVLGGEPQHF
CDR3nt: TGTGCCAGCAGCTTAGCGGTGCTTGGAGGGGAGCCCCAGCATTTT

j_gene: TRBJ1-1
abundance: -
v_gene: TRBV6-5
d_gene: -
CDR3aa: CASRKDTTEAFF
CDR3nt: TGTGCCAGCAGAAAAGACACCACTGAAGCTTTCTTT

j_gene: TRBJ1-2
abundance: -
v_gene: TRBV6-6
d_gene: TRBD1
CDR3aa: CASSAQGAGYGYTF
CDR3nt: TGTGCCAGCAGCGCACAGGGGGCCGGGTATGGCTACACCTTC

j_gene: TRBJ2-2
abundance: -
v_gene: TRBV11-2
d_gene: TRBD2
CDR3aa: CASSPLGTSGDDTGELFF
CDR3nt: TGTGCCAGCAGCCCGCTTGGGACTAGCGGGGACGATACCGGGGAGCTGTTTTTT

j_gene: TRBJ2-7
abundance: -
v_gene: TRBV6-5
d_gene: TRBD2
CDR3aa: CASSLRGGGSGYEQYF
CDR3nt: TGTGCCAGCAGTTTACGGGGAGGCGGGAGTGGCTACGAGCAGTACTTC

j_gene: TRBJ2-7
abundance: once
v_gene: TRBV18
d_gene: TRBD1
CDR3aa: CASSPFRAGGNEQYF
CDR3nt: TGTGCCAGCTCACCATTCCGGGCAGGGGGCAACGAGCAGTACTTC

j_gene: TRBJ1-1
abundance: -
v_gene: TRBV19
d_gene: TRBD1
CDR3aa: CASSRRQGGSEAFF
CDR3nt: TGTGCCAGTAGTAGAAGACAGGGAGGGTCTGAAGCTTTCTTT

j_gene: TRBJ2-2
abundance: once
v_gene: TRBV19
d_gene: -
CDR3aa: CASSTLQGGELFF
CDR3nt: TGTGCCAGTAGCACCCTCCAGGGCGGGGAGCTGTTTTTT

j_gene: TRBJ1-5
abundance: few
v_gene: TRBV28
d_gene: -
CDR3aa: CASSFSSGRQPQHF
CDR3nt: TGTGCCAGCAGTTTCTCATCAGGGCGGCAGCCCCAGCATTTT

j_gene: TRBJ1-4
abundance: -
v_gene: TRBV13
d_gene: -
CDR3aa: CASSLGTGWTNEKLFF
CDR3nt: TGTGCCAGCAGCTTAGGCACAGGGTGGACTAATGAAAAACTGTTTTTT

j_gene: TRBJ2-6
abundance: -
v_gene: TRBV28
d_gene: -
CDR3aa: CASSVYGMGGGANVLTF
CDR3nt: TGTGCCAGCAGTGTTTACGGGATGGGAGGTGGGGCCAACGTCCTGACTTTC

j_gene: TRBJ1-1
abundance: few
v_gene: TRBV28
d_gene: -
CDR3aa: CASSSQGEAFF
CDR3nt: TGTGCCAGCAGTTCCCAGGGCGAAGCTTTCTTT

j_gene: TRBJ2-7
abundance: -
v_gene: TRBV19
d_gene: TRBD1
CDR3aa: CASSPGGRVGEQYF
CDR3nt: TGTGCCAGTAGTCCAGGGGGCAGGGTCGGCGAGCAGTACTTC

j_gene: TRBJ2-7
abundance: -
v_gene: TRBV5-4
d_gene: TRBD2
CDR3aa: CASSTGTSPYEQYF
CDR3nt: TGTGCCAGCAGCACCGGGACTAGTCCTTACGAGCAGTACTTC